The clone carrying this T cell receptor (beta chain) was observed at least ten times. Antigen: not known. The V gene lost 7 bases and the J gene lost 3 bases, with 19 bases spanning the gap. The CDR3 is made up of 15 amino acids. Patients aged 18 to 65 with hyperthyroidism were newly diagnosed, with duration under 2 months. The data belong to a study of T cells in Graves' hyperthyroidism and ophthalmopathy. Researchers amplified the TCR beta CDR3 regions from RNA transcripts. HTBI primers drove first-round RT-PCR of the TCR CDR3. TCRdb re-called the multiplex PCR reads through MiXCR, storing one row per CDR3 protein. The sample consists of fewer than 850,000 distinct CDR3 sequences, 17% of them appearing once. Study-level points and caveats: A model of 13 V-J features distinguished ophthalmopathy from stable hyperthyroidism. Most thyroid clonotypes expanded above 0.001 appeared in blood too.

This chain joins TRBV12-3 or TRBV12-4 and TRBJ2-7; D might be TRBD1 or TRBD2, each matching 5 bases. The material sequenced was blood. This clonotype was sampled from a man aged 45 to 65 with Graves' hyperthyroidism. The CDR3 sequence: CASTFLIEGRYEQYF. The CDR3 DNA follows: TGTGCCAGCACATTTCTGATCGAGGGACGCTACGAGCAGTACTTC.